This T cell receptor (beta chain) was sequenced for a study of tumor-infiltrating lymphocytes in oesophageal squamous cell carcinoma. TCRdb passed the PCR reads through MiXCR, listing each CDR3 protein once. The sample includes about 12,000 distinct CDR3 sequences, about 55% of them seen just once. The CDR3 has 13 residues. Trimming removed 3 bases from V and 5 bases from J, with 10 bases in between. The chain is built from TRBV12-3 or TRBV12-4 and TRBJ1-1; D call uncertain. Specimen: esophageal tumor tissue. The receptor's source is a female donor with esophageal squamous cell carcinoma. CDR3 nucleotides: TGTGCCAGCAGTTTTAATGCCGGAACTGAAGCTTTCTTT. Its protein is CASSFNAGTEAFF.